This T cell receptor beta chain was documented in a study of blood T cell repertoires in COVID-19. Study as a whole: Samples representing acute and convalescent COVID-19 were sourced from the United States, Italy and Spain.

Germline-derived CDR1 and CDR2 are MNHEY and SVGAGI. The CDR3 extends over 16 amino acids. V lost 2 bases and J 4 bases, leaving 12 bases between the germline ends. Sequencing used immunoSEQ multiplex PCR; TCRdb keeps in-frame clones, though not all of them. The sample contains 90,000 to 120,000 clones, roughly 70% of which appear only once. Material: peripheral blood. The sequence was collected from a woman between 40 and 50 years old with acute or convalescent COVID-19. The chain combines TRBV6-5 with TRBJ2-6; D unclear. The CDR3 region has the DNA TGTGCCAGCAGTTACATGTCGGAGTTAGGGGCCAACGTCCTGACTTTC. Translation gives CASSYMSELGANVLTF.